Shown below are 8 T cell receptor beta chains from a single sample sequenced in a study of cytomegalovirus exposure and HLA in healthy donors. PCR primers comprised 60 Vbeta and 13 Jbeta primers. Profiled with immunoSEQ multiplex PCR; TCRdb holds only in-frame clones, not every one. This table has 150,000 or so clones, approximately 72% appearing once. Material: PBMCs. These TCRs come from a man aged 35 to 55 in good health and CMV-seropositive.

The rearrangement links TRBV19 to TRBJ2-1; D is perhaps TRBD1 (6 bases). The CDR3 is made up of 13 amino acids. Trimming cost V 5 bases and J 7 bases, with 12 bases left between them. Germline assignment: CDR1 LNHDA and CDR2 SQIVND (reference sequence). This CDR3 is CASSLQGWNEQFF. CDR3 sequence (DNA): TGTGCCAGTAGTTTACAGGGTTGGAATGAGCAGTTCTTC. Full variable domain (rest looked up from reference TRBV19 and TRBJ2-1): DGGITQSPKYLFRKEGQNVTLSCEQNLNHDAMYWYRQDPGQGLRLIYYSQIVNDFQKGDIAEGYSVSREKKESFPLTVTSAQKNPTAFYLCASSLQGWNEQFFGPGTRLTVL.

The CDR3 nucleotides read TGTGCCAGCAGCTTAGCGACGACAGGGGGAGAGACCCAGTACTTC. Translating gives CASSLATTGGETQYF. The V and J genes are TRBV11-1 and TRBJ2-5; 9 bases map to TRBD1. V gave up 0 bases and J gave up 4 bases; unmatched junction bases: 3. From germline, CDR1 is SGHAT and CDR2 FQDESV (reference sequence). This CDR3 comprises 15 residues.

The genes are TRBV4-3 and TRBJ1-3; D perhaps matches TRBD1 (6 bases). The length of the CDR3 is 16 residues. CDR1 is LGHNA, CDR2 YSLEER, per germline. Trimming shortened V by 1 base and J by 4 bases, and 14 bases separated the two germline ends. In DNA, the CDR3 is TGCGCCAGCAGCCAAGGGGGCAGGGGCGCCGGAAACACCATATATTTT. Residues: CASSQGGRGAGNTIYF.

The rearrangement links TRBV6-1 to TRBJ2-7; 8 bases fit TRBD2. Germline V gene data show CDR1 as MNHNS and CDR2 as SASEGT. Trimming removed 1 base from V and 6 bases from J; junction bases left unmatched: 8. The CDR3 totals 15 residues. The CDR3 DNA reads TGTGCCAGCAGTGAAGAAGGGACTAGTGGGTCCGAGCAGTACTTC. Translating it yields CASSEEGTSGSEQYF.

The chain uses TRBV14 and TRBJ1-2; D is perhaps TRBD1 (6 bases). In germline, CDR1 is SGHDN, CDR2 FVKESK. Trimming left V 1 base short and J 6 bases short, with 12 bases between. The CDR3 sequence is 14 residues long. The DNA for the CDR3 is TGTGCCAGCAGCCAAGTTCGGCAGGGGAATGGCTACACCTTC. This codes for CASSQVRQGNGYTF. The complete variable domain, with remaining parts taken from reference TRBV14 and TRBJ1-2, reads EAGVTQFPSHSVIEKGQTVTLRCDPISGHDNLYWYRRVMGKEIKFLLHFVKESKQDESGMPNNRFLAERTGGTYSTLKVQPAELEDSGVYFCASSQVRQGNGYTFGSGTRLTVV.

This clone was picked up a small number of times. The chain recombines TRBV10-3 with TRBJ1-2, with TRBD1 matching over 7 bases. J lost 3 bases, V lost 5 bases, and 3 bases had no gene match. This CDR3 contains 13 residues. The germline CDR1 and CDR2 sequences are ENHRY and SYGVKD. The CDR3 loop reads CAISSTGDYGYTF. The CDR3 bases are TGTGCCATCAGTTCCACAGGGGACTATGGCTACACCTTC.

The rearrangement links TRBV7-2 to TRBJ1-2; TRBD1 agrees at 7 bases. V was pared by 5 bases and J by 0 bases, with 6 bases of the junction left unmatched. This CDR3 spans 15 amino acids. Germline V lookup: CDR1 SGHTA, CDR2 FQGNSA. The CDR3 DNA sequence: TGTGCCAGCAGCCTCTCGGACAGGCCTAACTATGGCTACACCTTC. It yields the protein CASSLSDRPNYGYTF.

The V gene is TRBV6-1, the J gene TRBJ1-1; 7 positions match TRBD1. The V and J ends lost 0 bases and 4 bases, in that order; junction bases with no gene match: 2. CDR3 length: 14 residues. The germline gives CDR1 MNHNS, CDR2 SASEGT. CDR3: CASSEAQGGTEAFF. CDR3 nucleotide sequence: TGTGCCAGCAGTGAAGCCCAGGGGGGCACTGAAGCTTTCTTT.